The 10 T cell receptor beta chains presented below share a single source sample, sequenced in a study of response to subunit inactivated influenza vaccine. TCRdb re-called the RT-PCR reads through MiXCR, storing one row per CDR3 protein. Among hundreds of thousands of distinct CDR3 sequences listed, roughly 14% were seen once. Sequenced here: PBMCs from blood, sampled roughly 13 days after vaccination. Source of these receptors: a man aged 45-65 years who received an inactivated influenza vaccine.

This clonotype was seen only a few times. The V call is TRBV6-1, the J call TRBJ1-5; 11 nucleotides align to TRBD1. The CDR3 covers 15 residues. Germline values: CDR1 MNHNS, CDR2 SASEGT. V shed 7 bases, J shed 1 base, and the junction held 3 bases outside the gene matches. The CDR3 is CASNGQGASNQPQHF. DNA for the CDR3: TGTGCCAGCAACGGACAGGGGGCGAGCAATCAGCCCCAGCATTTT.

Written as DNA, the CDR3 is TGTGCCAGCAGCTTAAATCAAGAAAACATTCAGTACTTC. This translates into CASSLNQENIQYF. The chain couples TRBV7-8 to TRBJ2-4, with unresolved D. This CDR3 is built from 13 residues. V was shortened by 2 bases and J by 5 bases, with 7 bases between the two germline ends. Germline assignment: CDR1 SGHVS and CDR2 FQNEAQ.

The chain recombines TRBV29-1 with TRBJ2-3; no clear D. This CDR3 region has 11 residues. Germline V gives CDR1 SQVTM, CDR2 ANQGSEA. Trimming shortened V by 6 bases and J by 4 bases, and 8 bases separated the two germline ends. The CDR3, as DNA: TGCAGCGTAGTGATAGCAGATACGCAGTATTTT. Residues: CSVVIADTQYF.

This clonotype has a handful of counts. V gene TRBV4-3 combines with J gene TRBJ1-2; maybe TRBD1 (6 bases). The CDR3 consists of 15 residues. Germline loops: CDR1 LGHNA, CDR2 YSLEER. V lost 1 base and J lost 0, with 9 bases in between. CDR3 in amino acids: CASSQVRGSNYGYTF. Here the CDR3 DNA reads TGCGCCAGCAGCCAAGTGAGGGGGTCTAACTATGGCTACACCTTC.

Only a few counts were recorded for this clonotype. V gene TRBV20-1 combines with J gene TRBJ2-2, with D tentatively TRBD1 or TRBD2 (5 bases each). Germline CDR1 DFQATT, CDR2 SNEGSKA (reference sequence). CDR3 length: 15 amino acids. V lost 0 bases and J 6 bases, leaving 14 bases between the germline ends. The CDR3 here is CSARDRGARSGELFF. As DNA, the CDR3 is TGCAGTGCTAGAGATCGAGGGGCTCGGTCCGGGGAGCTGTTTTTT.

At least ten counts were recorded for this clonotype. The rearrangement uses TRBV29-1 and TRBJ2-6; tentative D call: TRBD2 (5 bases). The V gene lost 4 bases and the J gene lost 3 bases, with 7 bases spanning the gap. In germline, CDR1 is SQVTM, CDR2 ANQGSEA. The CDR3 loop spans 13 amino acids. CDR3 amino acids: CSVGGLGANVLTF. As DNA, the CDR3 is TGCAGCGTTGGCGGACTTGGGGCCAACGTCCTGACTTTC.

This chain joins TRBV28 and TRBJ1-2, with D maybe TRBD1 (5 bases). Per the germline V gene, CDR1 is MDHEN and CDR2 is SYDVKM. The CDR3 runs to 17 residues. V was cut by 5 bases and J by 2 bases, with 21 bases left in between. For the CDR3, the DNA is TGTGCCAGCAGTCCCCAAAGAAGCAGGGCTATCAACTATGGCTACACCTTC. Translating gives CASSPQRSRAINYGYTF.

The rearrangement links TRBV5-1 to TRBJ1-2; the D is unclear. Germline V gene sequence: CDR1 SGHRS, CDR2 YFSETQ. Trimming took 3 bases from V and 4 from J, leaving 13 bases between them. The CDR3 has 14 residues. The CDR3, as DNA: TGCGCCAGCAGCTCTTATACAATGGGCTATGGCTACACCTTC. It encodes CASSSYTMGYGYTF.

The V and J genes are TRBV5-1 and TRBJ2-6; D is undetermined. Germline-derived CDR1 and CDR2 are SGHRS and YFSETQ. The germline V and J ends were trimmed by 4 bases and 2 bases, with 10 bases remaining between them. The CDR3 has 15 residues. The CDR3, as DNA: TGCGCCAGCAGCGCCACTACCCCTGGGGCCAACGTCCTGACTTTC. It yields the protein CASSATTPGANVLTF.

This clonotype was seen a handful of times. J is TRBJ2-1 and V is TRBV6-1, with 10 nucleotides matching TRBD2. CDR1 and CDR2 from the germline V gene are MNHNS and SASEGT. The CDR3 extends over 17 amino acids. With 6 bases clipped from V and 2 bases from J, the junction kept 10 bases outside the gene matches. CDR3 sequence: CASSPIRTSGTYNEQFF. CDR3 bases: TGTGCCAGCAGCCCGATCAGGACTAGCGGTACCTACAATGAGCAGTTCTTC.